The text below deals with one T cell receptor beta chain. Its antigen is undetermined. Time point denoted: late sampling 161 to 241 days after vaccination in a few convalescent patients. The treatment was: approximately nine-day PBMC culture with coronavirus spike peptide pools or control peptides (ViraFEST assay). The data were obtained in a study of vaccination and CD4 T cells after COVID-19. Study context: Four females and six males made up the convalescents, two of whom were Hispanic. Specimens were obtained from a few convalescent patients at day 14 and at days 161 to 241 post-vaccination.

This CDR3 has 13 amino acids. CDR1 and CDR2 from the germline V gene are DFQATT and SNEGSKA (reference sequence). V dropped 0 bases and J dropped 2; count of bases not matched to a gene: 0. The study sequenced cultured CD4+ T cell DNA using the Oncomine TCR Beta short-read assay. TCRdb re-analysed the PCR reads in MiXCR, keeping a single row per CDR3 protein. The repertoire holds about 16,000 distinct CDR3 sequences, with roughly 57% as singletons. V usage is TRBV20-1 and J usage is TRBJ2-5; 7 positions match TRBD1. Source: CD4+ T cells from blood, cultured in vitro, taken about 7 months after SARS-CoV-2 vaccination. This receptor was obtained from a human donor who had recovered from COVID-19. CDR3 DNA: TGCAGTGCTAGAGAGGGACAGCAAGAGACCCAGTACTTC. Residues: CSAREGQQETQYF.